These 30 T cell receptor beta chains share one sample of origin, sequenced in a study of blood T cell repertoires in COVID-19. This table comes from immunoSEQ multiplex PCR, and its TCRdb copy is limited to in-frame clones, with some not included. Altogether over 300,000 clones are present, 90% being singletons, with the ten largest covering approximately 6.2%. Input material: peripheral blood. All receptors derive from a man aged 18 to 29 with active or convalescent COVID-19.

The chain joins TRBV7-2 to TRBJ1-1; 11 positions match TRBD1. V gave up 3 bases and J gave up 5 bases; unmatched junction bases: 2. Per the germline V gene, CDR1 is SGHTA and CDR2 is FQGNSA. This CDR3 comprises 14 residues. CDR3 coding DNA: TGTGCCAGCAGCTTTGGGACAGGGGGGACTGAAGCTTTCTTT. Residues: CASSFGTGGTEAFF.

In regard to this clone: Additional DNA sequences in this sample encode the identical CDR3. V is TRBV7-9 and J is TRBJ1-1; a weak D match, TRBD1 (5 bases). The CDR3 loop spans 13 amino acids. The germline CDR1 and CDR2 sequences are SEHNR and FQNEAQ (reference sequence). Trimming removed 3 bases at V and 4 bases at J, with 9 bases between. The CDR3 region is CASSLGQGTEAFF. The CDR3 DNA reads TGTGCCAGCAGCTTGGGGCAGGGCACTGAAGCTTTCTTT.

This chain links TRBV27 with TRBJ1-6; D is ambiguous. V was shortened by 7 bases and J by 10 bases, with 20 bases between the two germline ends. Germline assignment: CDR1 MNHEY and CDR2 SMNVEV (reference sequence). CDR3 length: 15 residues. The CDR3 loop reads CASTLRARTTSPLHF. CDR3 in DNA: TGTGCCAGCACTTTGAGGGCGAGAACTACGTCACCCCTCCACTTT.

This rearrangement joins TRBV4-2 to TRBJ1-5; weak D call: TRBD1 (6 bases). The germline V and J ends were trimmed by 3 bases and 0 bases, with 21 bases remaining between them. The CDR3 consists of 19 residues. Germline lookup yields CDR1 LGHNA and CDR2 YNFKEQ. This CDR3 is CASSHPYNRGADSNQPQHF. Here the CDR3 DNA reads TGTGCCAGCAGCCATCCTTACAACCGGGGGGCGGATAGCAATCAGCCCCAGCATTTT.

This chain joins TRBV7-8 and TRBJ1-2; 8 bases agree with TRBD1. Looked up from germline, CDR1 is SGHVS and CDR2 is FQNEAQ. V lost 0 bases, J lost 6 bases, and 18 bases stayed unmatched. The CDR3 totals 19 residues. CDR3 region: CASSLAQRQGQGKGDGYTF. The CDR3 DNA is TGTGCCAGCAGCTTAGCGCAGCGCCAAGGACAGGGAAAAGGCGATGGCTACACCTTC.

The chain combines TRBV6-4 with TRBJ1-6; D unclear. Trimming stripped 6 bases from V and 4 bases from J, with 22 bases between. This CDR3 has 18 residues. From germline, CDR1 is MRHNA and CDR2 SNTAGT. The chain's CDR3 is CASRNPGPTGWYNSPLHF. The CDR3 nucleotides are TGTGCCAGCAGAAATCCAGGACCGACGGGGTGGTATAATTCACCCCTCCACTTT.

CDR3 residues: CATSGGGTAYEQYF. The DNA for the CDR3 is TGTGCCACCTCAGGCGGGGGCACCGCCTACGAGCAGTACTTC. The chain is built from TRBV7-2 and TRBJ2-7, with D tentatively TRBD2 (7 bases). Germline CDR1 and CDR2: SGHTA and FQGNSA. Trimming stripped 10 bases from V and 2 bases from J, with 18 bases between. This CDR3 comprises 14 residues.

V and J are TRBV5-6 and TRBJ1-6; D is uncertain. Germline V gives CDR1 SGHDT, CDR2 YYEEEE. V was shortened by 0 bases and J by 5 bases, with 12 bases between the two germline ends. There are 16 residues in the CDR3. The CDR3 region is CASSLDWADDNSPLHF. The CDR3 bases are TGTGCCAGCAGCTTGGATTGGGCAGACGATAATTCACCCCTCCACTTT.

The CDR3 spells CASTERSGRDTEAFF. Here the CDR3 DNA reads TGTGCCAGCACTGAGCGGTCCGGACGAGACACTGAAGCTTTCTTT. This rearrangement joins TRBV7-2 to TRBJ1-1; D remains ambiguous. Germline CDR1 reads SGHTA; CDR2 reads FQGNSA. The CDR3 loop spans 15 amino acids. V lost 7 bases, J lost 3 bases, and 18 bases lay in between.

The chain employs TRBV6-1 and TRBJ2-7; 9 bases line up with TRBD1. The germline gives CDR1 MNHNS, CDR2 SASEGT. The V gene end was trimmed by 2 bases and the J gene end by 6 bases; junction bases not matched to a gene: 2. The CDR3 length is 13 residues. The CDR3 reads CASSETGGGEQYF. The CDR3 bases are TGTGCCAGCAGTGAAACAGGGGGCGGCGAGCAGTACTTC.

This chain connects TRBV2 to TRBJ2-1; 12 nucleotides align to TRBD2. Germline V gene lookup returns CDR1 SNHLY and CDR2 FYNNEI. The V segment lost 3 bases and the J segment 12 bases; nucleotides outside the gene matches: 6. The CDR3 length is 14 residues. The CDR3 reads CASSEEGGLAGQFF. CDR3 coding DNA: TGTGCCAGCAGTGAGGAGGGGGGACTAGCGGGGCAGTTCTTC.

V gene TRBV10-3 combines with J gene TRBJ2-7, with 7 bases identical to TRBD1. The CDR3 has 15 amino acids. J lost 2 bases, V lost 0 bases, and 4 bases had no gene match. Germline values: CDR1 ENHRY, CDR2 SYGVKD. The CDR3 reads CAISESPGGPYEQYF. The DNA of the CDR3 is TGTGCCATCAGTGAGTCGCCAGGGGGTCCCTACGAGCAGTACTTC.

V usage is TRBV4-3 and J usage is TRBJ2-7, with 7 bases identical to TRBD2. V dropped 3 bases and J dropped 0; count of bases not matched to a gene: 5. Germline V gene data show CDR1 as LGHNA and CDR2 as YSLEER. This CDR3 is 15 amino acids long. CDR3 in amino acids: CASSQGGGVSYEQYF. Here the CDR3 DNA reads TGCGCCAGCAGCCAGGGTGGGGGGGTCTCCTACGAGCAGTACTTC.

The chain joins TRBV28 to TRBJ1-2; 8 nucleotides align to TRBD1. CDR3 length: 15 amino acids. Per germline, CDR1 MDHEN and CDR2 SYDVKM. V lost 1 base and J lost 2; bases outside the gene matches: 3. As DNA, the CDR3 is TGTGCCAGCAGTTTATTGAGACAGGGGAACTATGGCTACACCTTC. As protein: CASSLLRQGNYGYTF.

The chain couples TRBV9 to TRBJ1-4; D may be TRBD1 (6 bases). This CDR3 region has 15 residues. Trimming took off 0 bases at V and 4 bases at J, with 10 bases between the two ends. Per germline, CDR1 SGDLS and CDR2 YYNGEE. The DNA of the CDR3 is TGTGCCAGCAGCGTAGAGGGCAGGGGTAATGAAAAACTGTTTTTT. Translating it yields CASSVEGRGNEKLFF.

The CDR3, as DNA: TGTGCCAGCAGTTTAAGGTCAGGGCGGAACACTGAAGCTTTCTTT. This translates into CASSLRSGRNTEAFF. The V gene is TRBV28, the J gene TRBJ1-1; the D gene is possibly TRBD1 (5 bases). The germline V gene encodes CDR1 MDHEN and CDR2 SYDVKM. The CDR3 is 15 amino acids. V was shortened by 2 bases and J by 1 base, with 11 bases between the two germline ends.

Only one count was recorded for this clone. The V and J genes are TRBV7-9 and TRBJ2-7; TRBD2 might be the D (5 bases). Trimming removed 4 bases at V and 2 bases at J, with 9 bases between. This CDR3 is built from 13 residues. The V gene's germline CDR1 is SEHNR and CDR2 FQNEAQ (reference sequence). The CDR3 is CASSWGVTYEQYF. CDR3 in DNA: TGTGCCAGCAGCTGGGGAGTTACCTACGAGCAGTACTTC.

This clone showed up just once. The conserved phenylalanine or tryptophan is not found at the CDR3 terminus, so this likely reflects a read error. It is unclear where the CDR3 begins or ends on the DNA, so no DNA is shown, and the CDR3 is as TCRdb lists it. The chain combines TRBV13 with TRBJ2-7; no DNA check was done on the table's D call, TRBD2. Germline V gene sequence: CDR1 PRHDT, CDR2 FYEKMQ (reference sequence). A total of 9 residues make up the CDR3, ends included. This CDR3 is CASSLGLAG.

The chain links TRBV6-2 or TRBV6-3 to TRBJ1-5; D unresolved. In germline, CDR1 is MNHEY, CDR2 SVGEGT. The V end was cut by 5 bases, the J end by 8 bases, with 25 bases between. The length of the CDR3 is 17 residues. Here the CDR3 DNA reads TGTGCCAGCAGTCCCGGAAGGAGGGTACAGACCGTGGAGCCCCAGCATTTT. Protein product: CASSPGRRVQTVEPQHF.

The V call is TRBV28, the J call TRBJ2-5; D perhaps matches TRBD2 (6 bases). Germline-derived CDR1 and CDR2 are MDHEN and SYDVKM. Trimming took off 6 bases at V and 5 bases at J, with 13 bases between the two ends. This CDR3 spans 13 amino acids. The CDR3 DNA reads TGTGCCAGCAGCGCTAGCGAGAGGGAGACCCAGTACTTC. Amino acid sequence: CASSASERETQYF.

This chain connects TRBV28 to TRBJ1-5; no firm D call. The V end lost 3 bases, the J end lost 6 bases, and 9 bases lay between the germline ends. The length of the CDR3 is 13 residues. Per the germline V gene, CDR1 is MDHEN and CDR2 is SYDVKM. CDR3 nucleotide sequence: TGTGCCAGCAGTTTGGTAGTCGTTCAGCCCCAGCATTTT. It yields the protein CASSLVVVQPQHF.

The J gene is TRBJ2-1, the V gene TRBV5-8, with D unclear. V shed 0 bases and J shed 1 base, with 8 bases lying between them. The germline CDR1 and CDR2 sequences are SGHTS and YDEGEE. This CDR3 is built from 15 residues. The CDR3 is CASSLETTSYNEQFF. CDR3 bases: TGTGCCAGCAGCTTGGAGACAACATCCTACAATGAGCAGTTCTTC. The variable domain in full, with the rest retrieved from reference TRBV5-8 and TRBJ2-1, is EAGVTQSPTHLIKTRGQQATLRCSPISGHTSVYWYQQALGLGLQFLLWYDEGEERNRGNFPPRFSGRQFPNYSSELNVNALELEDSALYLCASSLETTSYNEQFFGPGTRLTVL.

The CDR3: CASSPLQGLNTEAFF. The DNA for the CDR3 is TGTGCCAGCTCACCATTGCAGGGTCTGAACACTGAAGCTTTCTTT. The chain combines TRBV18 with TRBJ1-1, with D tentatively TRBD1 (5 bases). The ends were cut back, 2 bases at V and 0 bases at J, with 10 bases in the middle. In germline, CDR1 is KGHSH, CDR2 LQKENI. This CDR3 spans 15 amino acids.

The genes are TRBV5-4 and TRBJ2-5; 7 nucleotides agree with TRBD1. The ends lost 4 bases at V and 3 bases at J; junction bases unmatched: 3. The CDR3 spans 13 residues. Looked up from germline, CDR1 is SGHNT and CDR2 is YYREEE (reference sequence). CDR3 sequence: CASSTGTEETQYF. The CDR3 DNA reads TGTGCCAGCAGCACCGGGACAGAAGAGACCCAGTACTTC.

The chain is built from TRBV9 and TRBJ2-3, with D unresolved. The V gene lost 0 bases and the J gene lost 7 bases, with 9 bases spanning the gap. This CDR3 has 13 amino acids. Germline V gives CDR1 SGDLS, CDR2 YYNGEE. Written as DNA, the CDR3 is TGTGCCAGCAGCGTAGGAGATGCGAATACGCAGTATTTT. Its translation: CASSVGDANTQYF.

The chain uses TRBV19 and TRBJ2-7; D possibly corresponds to TRBD2 (7 bases). V lost 5 bases to trimming and J lost 2 bases, with 19 bases between them. Germline V CDR1 and CDR2: LNHDA, SQIVND (reference sequence). The length of the CDR3 is 16 residues. The CDR3 nucleotides read TGTGCCAGTAGTCCCCTCGGGGGGCTAGGGGCCTACGAGCAGTACTTC. It codes for CASSPLGGLGAYEQYF.

V usage is TRBV28 and J usage is TRBJ2-5; 9 bases are shared with TRBD1. This CDR3 region has 16 residues. V lost 2 bases and J lost 5; bases outside the gene matches: 9. Germline V gene sequence: CDR1 MDHEN, CDR2 SYDVKM. The CDR3 loop reads CASSLIHRGLVETQYF. The CDR3 nucleotides are TGTGCCAGCAGTTTAATTCACAGGGGGCTAGTTGAGACCCAGTACTTC.

The rearrangement joins TRBV5-6 to TRBJ2-5; 11 nucleotides align to TRBD2. The CDR3 loop spans 14 amino acids. The V gene's germline CDR1 is SGHDT and CDR2 YYEEEE. Losses at the gene ends were 5 bases for V and 7 bases for J; bases not matched to a gene: 7. This CDR3 is CASRPLAGDVTQYF. Written as DNA, the CDR3 is TGTGCCAGCAGACCACTAGCGGGGGATGTGACCCAGTACTTC. Using reference TRBV5-6 and TRBJ2-5 for the parts outside the CDR3, the full variable domain is DAGVTQSPTHLIKTRGQQVTLRCSPKSGHDTVSWYQQALGQGPQFIFQYYEEEERQRGNFPDRFSGHQFPNYSSELNVNALLLGDSALYLCASRPLAGDVTQYFGPGTRLLVL.

This sequence joins TRBV7-2 and TRBJ2-1; no definite D call. Germline V CDR1 and CDR2: SGHTA, FQGNSA. CDR3 size: 16 residues. Trimming left V 1 base short and J 1 base short, with 11 bases between. CDR3 sequence reads: CASSLGPASSYNEQFF. The CDR3 nucleotides read TGTGCCAGCAGCTTAGGCCCCGCTAGTTCCTACAATGAGCAGTTCTTC.

In regard to this clone: At one end, the junction sequence differs from germline, possibly due to a read error. The chain joins TRBV6-5 to TRBJ2-6, with D possibly TRBD1 on 5 matching bases. The CDR3 extends over 15 amino acids. Germline V CDR1 and CDR2: MNHEY, SVGAGI. DNA of the CDR3: TGTGCCAGCAGAATTTATTTTTCTGGGGCCAACGTGCTGACTTTC. Its translation: CASRIYFSGANVLTF.